This T cell receptor (beta chain) emerged from a study of T cell repertoires in cytomegalovirus infection (dated by TCRdb to the late 2010s). Describing the broader study: The peptide stimulations were aimed at well-studied HLA-B-restricted epitopes as well as recently identified HLA-C-restricted CMV epitopes, whose presentation resists viral immunomodulation. Because public TCR beta signatures pointed to carriage of CMV infection together with the matching HLA type, the HLA type of each donor mattered for the analysis. On the study overall, not on this receptor specifically: In the ex vivo response, HLA-C-restricted CMV-specific TCR beta clonotypes were dominant, and in two of eight donors the single most frequent clonotype came from this HLA-C-restricted group. Carriers of CMV infection plus the relevant HLA type were discriminated by the cumulative frequency of public TCR beta family members in the study cohort and in an independent roughly 320-donor cohort.

The CDR3 starts with the cysteine, ends with the phenylalanine, and has 17 residues. Only the CDR3 portion is preserved as DNA: 51 bases, with reading frame beginning at the first base. Trimming removed 0 bases from V and 12 bases from J, leaving 26 bases between the germline ends. Taken from the germline V gene, the CDR1 and CDR2 loops are SGHDN and FVKESK. Sequencing took place on an Illumina HiSeq 1500. TCRdb handled the public reads itself, with Q25 trimming in fastp and clone calling in MiXCR, and kept productive beta chains. Merged by CDR3 protein, the rows form single entries marked with the most common genes and DNA. In this sample the table shows about 310,000 distinct CDR3 sequences, 20% to 25% of which occur a single time. Together, the top ten hold 13% of the sample. The sample's treatment or condition label, in plain terms: in vitro stimulation with specific CMV peptide epitopes to enrich CMV-specific T cells.

For this clonotype: Its specific antigen is unknown. It has no much larger one-base neighbor in the sample; base qualities were not kept.

The receptor was isolated from a human donor in good health (CMV status not recorded). Some clones in this sample may be carry-over from other donors' samples. The V and J segments used are TRBV14 and TRBJ1-1; the D gene is perhaps TRBD1, on 6 matching bases. Sequenced here: cultured PBMCs, sampled from culture after CMV antigen stimulation. CDR3 loop: CASSQDPGGVGTGPTFF. The DNA reads as follows: TGTGCCAGCAGCCAAGATCCAGGAGGGGTCGGAACAGGGCCCACTTTCTTT.